This T cell receptor beta chain was recovered during a study of shared clonotypes between healthy human individuals. Study at large: Every donor yielded three CD4 naive, three CD4 memory, two CD8 naive and one CD8 memory plate. Study-wide results and limits: Around 5% of naive CD4 clonotypes were shared across a handful of donors.

Assay execution took place at the deep level. The authors loaded about 0.2 ug DNA, about 30,000 T cell genomes, into sorted-subset replicate PCRs. Generated by immunoSEQ multiplex PCR, the TCRdb table keeps only in-frame clones and is missing some. In the table there are 550,000 to 800,000 clones, less than 95% of which are singletons. Details on this clone: What it recognizes is unknown.

The V and J ends lost 5 bases and 8 bases, in that order; junction bases with no gene match: 10. Per germline, CDR1 ENHRY and CDR2 SYGVKD. This CDR3 is built from 15 residues. The gene calls are TRBV10-3 and TRBJ2-1; 9 nucleotides agree with TRBD2. What was sequenced was memory CD8+ T cells from PBMCs. This sample's subset: CD45RO+ cells pooled with CCR7-negative TemRA cells. The clonotype comes from a man between 18 and 35 years old in good health. Some clones in this sample may be carry-over from other donors' samples. The DNA of the CDR3 is TGTGCCATCAGTTTCCAGCGGGAGGCCAGGGATGAGCAGTTCTTC. Its protein is CAISFQREARDEQFF.